This paragraph reports one T cell receptor (beta chain). A much larger clonotype is one base distant, so this may be a read error. Germline V gene lookup returns CDR1 MDHEN and CDR2 SYDVKM. The CDR3 contains 12 residues. The data were obtained in a study of chronic HIV infection and antiretroviral therapy. TCRdb used MiXCR to reprocess the 5' RACE reads, holding one entry per CDR3 protein. This sample has about 38,000 distinct CDR3 sequences, with 7.5% to 9% found just once. The clonotype originates from an adult who had HIV and had not received antiretroviral therapy, or was an uninfected healthy control (not recorded which). The sequenced sample consisted of peripheral blood. The chain employs TRBV28 and TRBJ2-7, with 8 nucleotides matching TRBD1. The CDR3 nucleotides are TGTGACAGCAGCATGGACAGGGTAGAGCAGTACTTC. It translates to CDSSMDRVEQYF.